The entry below describes one TCR beta chain. The source of the sample is a study of blood T cell repertoires in COVID-19. The CDR3 has 14 amino acids. V lost 6 bases and J 0 bases, leaving 9 bases between the germline ends. Germline CDR1 reads WNHNN; CDR2 reads SYGVQD (reference sequence). The assay was immunoSEQ multiplex PCR, and TCRdb's table has in-frame clones only and misses some. Altogether 250,000 to 300,000 clones are present, roughly 93% being singletons, with the ten largest covering about 2%. What was sequenced was PBMCs or T cells enriched from blood (not recorded which). The TCR comes from a woman aged 40 to 50 with acute COVID-19. This rearrangement joins TRBV10-1 to TRBJ1-3; no clear D gene. The CDR3 DNA reads as TGCGCCAGCAGAGTACGGTCCTCTGGAAACACCATATATTTT. Its translation is CASRVRSSGNTIYF.